This T cell receptor beta chain was identified in a study of cytomegalovirus exposure and HLA in healthy donors. The CDR3 sequence is 16 residues long. V lost 5 bases to trimming and J lost 8 bases; unmatched junction nucleotides: 14. From germline, CDR1 is SGHAT and CDR2 FQDESV (reference sequence). In the case of this clone: The target antigen is unknown.

This PCR relied on a set of 60 Vbeta primers and 13 Jbeta primers. The table came from immunoSEQ multiplex PCR; TCRdb's copy has only in-frame clones and leaves some out. This table holds 90,000 to 120,000 clones, around 69% found once. Study outcomes and limitations: The authors later found most CMV-associated TCR beta chains appeared HLA-restricted. Follow-up analysis later connected one missense variant in DCLRE1C with trimming of TCR beta V- and J-genes. Investigators reported 150 to 200 TCR beta chains as tied to cytomegalovirus.

This sequence originates from a man between 18 and 29 years old in good health and CMV-seronegative. The chain employs TRBV11-1 and TRBJ2-1; TRBD1 matches 8 bases. The sequencing sample was made of PBMCs. The DNA for the CDR3 is TGTGCCAGCAGCCTTACCCGGACAGGGAGGTCGCATGAGCAGTTCTTC. Amino acid sequence: CASSLTRTGRSHEQFF.